A single sample gave rise to the 22 T cell receptor beta chains below, sequenced in a study of CD8 T cells in ankylosing spondylitis (dated by TCRdb to 2016 to 2017). The method was 5' RACE. TCRdb names Illumina HiSeq 2500 as the instrument used. TCRdb trimmed public reads at Q25 via fastp, called clones via MiXCR and kept in-frame beta chains. Under each unique CDR3 protein, matching rows form one entry showing the most common genes and DNA. The sample table lists 650,000 to 800,000 distinct CDR3 sequences, over 15% of them with a count of one. The ten largest clonotypes hold about a fifth of the sample. Antigen specificity for these receptors is unknown. What the work shows at the level of the full study, not this receptor alone: Blood from ankylosing spondylitis patients appeared to be characterized by a TCR beta motif made up of several highly homologous amino acid variants.

Sequenced material: blood, either unsorted or a sorted T cell fraction (not recorded which). Source of these receptors: a male donor with ankylosing spondylitis.

V is TRBV11-2 and J is TRBJ2-1, with 7 bases that match TRBD1. Germline V gives CDR1 SGHAT, CDR2 FQNNGV. CDR3 length: 15 amino acids. The J segment lost 8 bases and the V segment lost 1 base, leaving 8 bases of the junction unmatched. DNA of the CDR3: TGTGCCAGCAGCTTAGGCCAGGGGGTGATGTATGAGCAGTTCTTC. Translated, it gives CASSLGQGVMYEQFF.

There are a few counts of this clonotype. As DNA, the CDR3 is TGTGCCAGCAGCTCGACGGGGCTATCGCCGACCCAGTACTTC. This sequence encodes CASSSTGLSPTQYF. The rearrangement uses TRBV7-9 and TRBJ2-5; the D call may be TRBD1 or TRBD2 (5 bases each). The CDR3 contains 14 residues. The germline V gene has CDR1 SEHNR and CDR2 FQNEAQ (reference sequence). With 4 bases removed from V and 7 bases from J, the gap between germline ends came to 16 bases. The whole variable domain, remainder taken from reference TRBV7-9 and TRBJ2-5, is DTGVSQNPRHKITKRGQNVTFRCDPISEHNRLYWYRQTLGQGPEFLTYFQNEAQLEKSRLLSDRFSAERPKGSFSTLEIQRTEQGDSAMYLCASSSTGLSPTQYFGPGTRLLVL.

There are a few counts of this clonotype. The chain is built from TRBV20-1 and TRBJ2-7, with 7 bases lining up with TRBD1. Trimming removed 4 bases from V and 0 bases from J; junction bases left unmatched: 3. Per germline, CDR1 DFQATT and CDR2 SNEGSKA (reference sequence). The CDR3 has 13 amino acids. CDR3: CSAIQGHSYEQYF. CDR3 sequence (DNA): TGCAGTGCTATACAGGGGCACTCCTACGAGCAGTACTTC.

The chain combines TRBV29-1 with TRBJ2-1; TRBD1 or TRBD2 may be the D gene (5 bases each). Looked up from germline, CDR1 is SQVTM and CDR2 is ANQGSEA. The CDR3 length is 16 residues. V shed 7 bases and J shed 0 bases, with 19 bases lying between them. CDR3 in amino acids: CSGGGPRTTSYNEQFF. CDR3 sequence (DNA): TGCAGCGGTGGGGGACCTAGGACCACCTCCTACAATGAGCAGTTCTTC.

This clonotype has more than one count but fewer than ten. The rearrangement uses TRBV5-1 and TRBJ2-2; 9 bases match TRBD1. Germline-derived CDR1 and CDR2 are SGHRS and YFSETQ. CDR3 size: 15 residues. J lost 4 bases, V lost 2 bases, and 3 bases had no gene match. The CDR3 reads CASSFGQGITGELFF. The CDR3 DNA reads as TGCGCCAGCAGCTTCGGACAGGGGATCACCGGGGAGCTGTTTTTT.

This clonotype was observed once. The CDR3 loop reads CASSQYSGRAWNEQFF. Here the CDR3 DNA reads TGCGCCAGCAGCCAATATAGCGGGAGGGCCTGGAATGAGCAGTTCTTC. V and J are TRBV4-1 and TRBJ2-1, with 11 bases identical to TRBD2. With 2 bases clipped from V and 7 bases from J, the junction kept 7 bases outside the gene matches. The CDR3 spans 16 residues. Looked up from germline, CDR1 is MGHRA and CDR2 is YSYEKL.

In its sample, this clonotype was seen a few times. J is TRBJ2-1 and V is TRBV9, with 9 bases matching TRBD2. This CDR3 contains 16 residues. Trimming took 3 bases from V and 6 from J; bases not matched to a gene: 10. From germline, CDR1 is SGDLS and CDR2 YYNGEE. CDR3 loop: CASSDLSGGSLNEQFF. The CDR3 nucleotides read TGTGCCAGCAGCGATCTTAGCGGGGGATCCCTCAATGAGCAGTTCTTC.

This clonotype came up a few times. The chain recombines TRBV28 with TRBJ1-1; maybe TRBD1 (5 bases). The CDR3 consists of 14 residues. V lost 5 bases, J lost 0 bases, and 10 bases lay in between. Germline V CDR1 and CDR2: MDHEN, SYDVKM. In DNA, the CDR3 is TGTGCCAGCAGTGTTTGGGGCATGAACACTGAAGCTTTCTTT. As protein: CASSVWGMNTEAFF.

The table lists this clonotype with many counts. The V call is TRBV27, the J call TRBJ1-4, with D possibly matching TRBD1 (5 bases). V lost 3 bases and J 7 bases, leaving 12 bases between the germline ends. CDR1 and CDR2 (germline): MNHEY, SMNVEV (reference sequence). CDR3 length: 14 residues. The CDR3 sequence: CASSLSGGGEKLFF. As DNA, the CDR3 is TGTGCCAGCAGTTTGTCGGGGGGTGGTGAAAAACTGTTTTTT.

The V gene is TRBV12-3 or TRBV12-4, the J gene TRBJ1-1, with 7 nucleotides matching TRBD1. The ends lost 5 bases at V and 1 base at J; junction bases unmatched: 7. There are 15 residues in the CDR3. CDR3 bases: TGTGCCAGCAGTCCCGAACAGGGGACGAACACTGAAGCTTTCTTT. Its translation is CASSPEQGTNTEAFF.

V gene TRBV28 combines with J gene TRBJ1-5; D not resolved. The CDR3 is made up of 13 amino acids. Deletions cut 6 bases from V and 3 bases from J, with 9 bases between. Germline assignment: CDR1 MDHEN and CDR2 SYDVKM. The CDR3 region has the DNA TGTGCCAGCAGGCCCTCGAACAATCAGCCCCAGCATTTT. Its translation: CASRPSNNQPQHF.

This clonotype came up a few times. The chain couples TRBV7-9 to TRBJ2-3; 10 nucleotides agree with TRBD2. Germline values: CDR1 SEHNR, CDR2 FQNEAQ (reference sequence). V trimming: 5 bases; J trimming: 6 bases; junction bases outside the gene matches: 2. The CDR3 contains 13 residues. CDR3 loop: CASSEGLADTQYF. CDR3 nucleotides: TGTGCCAGCAGCGAGGGACTAGCGGATACGCAGTATTTT.

V is TRBV4-1 and J is TRBJ1-2, with D perhaps matching TRBD1 (6 bases). CDR1 and CDR2 (germline): MGHRA, YSYEKL. The CDR3 is made up of 16 amino acids. Between the trimmed V and J ends, which lost 1 base and 6 bases, there was a span of 18 bases. CDR3 DNA sequence: TGCGCCAGCAGCCAAGGGGGGACACCGTGGTCCAATGGCTACACCTTC. It codes for CASSQGGTPWSNGYTF.

The genes are TRBV4-3 and TRBJ2-7; D is uncertain. CDR1 is LGHNA and CDR2 is YSLEER in the germline V gene. V was pared by 0 bases and J by 2 bases, with 11 bases between. This CDR3 is 15 amino acids long. CDR3 in amino acids: CASSQDSWAAYEQYF. The CDR3 DNA reads TGCGCCAGCAGCCAAGATTCTTGGGCAGCCTACGAGCAGTACTTC.

The rearrangement joins TRBV7-9 to TRBJ1-2; 8 nucleotides align to TRBD1. The CDR3 runs to 13 residues. V shed 5 bases, J shed 4 bases, and the junction held 3 bases outside the gene matches. Looked up from germline, CDR1 is SEHNR and CDR2 is FQNEAQ (reference sequence). CDR3 loop: CASSGQGSYGYTF. CDR3 DNA sequence: TGTGCCAGCAGCGGACAGGGCAGCTATGGCTACACCTTC.

The chain uses TRBV18 and TRBJ2-7; 12 bases align to TRBD2. In germline, CDR1 is KGHSH, CDR2 LQKENI. The CDR3 has 16 amino acids. The V gene end was trimmed by 5 bases and the J gene end by 0 bases; junction bases not matched to a gene: 5. The CDR3 reads CASSSSSGGVSYEQYF. The DNA of the CDR3 is TGTGCCAGCTCATCCTCTAGCGGGGGGGTCTCCTACGAGCAGTACTTC.

This clonotype was recorded a few times. The chain is built from TRBV10-3 and TRBJ2-6, with no clear D. CDR1 and CDR2 from the germline V gene are ENHRY and SYGVKD. This CDR3 spans 16 amino acids. Trimming shortened V by 2 bases and J by 3 bases, and 11 bases separated the two germline ends. The CDR3 DNA reads as TGTGCCATCAGTGAGGTTGGGGATGGTGGGGCCAACGTCCTGACTTTC. Translating it yields CAISEVGDGGANVLTF.

This clonotype was found a few times. This rearrangement joins TRBV3-1 to TRBJ2-7, with D perhaps matching TRBD2 (5 bases). CDR1 and CDR2 (germline): LGHDT, YNNKEL (reference sequence). The ends were cut back, 4 bases at V and 2 bases at J, with 12 bases in the middle. The length of the CDR3 is 14 residues. Here the CDR3 reads CASSRRTGTYEQYF. CDR3 sequence (DNA): TGTGCCAGCAGCCGCCGGACTGGGACCTACGAGCAGTACTTC.

The chain has TRBV5-1 and TRBJ2-7, with 7 bases lining up with TRBD1. CDR3 length equals 13 residues. Germline V CDR1 and CDR2: SGHRS, YFSETQ. Trimming at V came to 6 bases and at J to 0 bases, leaving 3 bases not matched to a gene. The CDR3 is CASMGQSSYEQYF. CDR3 bases: TGCGCCAGCATGGGACAGTCCTCCTACGAGCAGTACTTC.

This chain links TRBV18 with TRBJ2-7; 10 bases align to TRBD1. V was pared by 0 bases and J by 7 bases, with 9 bases of the junction left unmatched. The CDR3 contains 16 residues. The V gene's germline CDR1 is KGHSH and CDR2 LQKENI. The CDR3 sequence is CASSPPGTGVLSEQYF. In DNA, the CDR3 is TGTGCCAGCTCACCACCCGGGACAGGGGTATTAAGTGAGCAGTACTTC.

This chain uses TRBV4-1 with TRBJ2-5, with unresolved D. The CDR3 sequence is 15 residues long. From germline, CDR1 is MGHRA and CDR2 YSYEKL. Trimming pared 0 bases from V and 1 base from J, leaving 9 bases between. The CDR3 DNA reads as TGCGCCAGCAGCCAAGAGTCCACAACCCAAGAGACCCAGTACTTC. Protein: CASSQESTTQETQYF.

The rearrangement joins TRBV20-1 to TRBJ2-2; possible D gene TRBD2, 5 bases. V was cut by 5 bases and J by 5 bases, with 12 bases left in between. CDR1 is DFQATT and CDR2 is SNEGSKA in the germline V gene (reference sequence). The CDR3 runs 13 residues. The CDR3, as DNA: TGCAGTGCTGGCGGCACGGGGACCGGGGAGCTGTTTTTT. This encodes CSAGGTGTGELFF.